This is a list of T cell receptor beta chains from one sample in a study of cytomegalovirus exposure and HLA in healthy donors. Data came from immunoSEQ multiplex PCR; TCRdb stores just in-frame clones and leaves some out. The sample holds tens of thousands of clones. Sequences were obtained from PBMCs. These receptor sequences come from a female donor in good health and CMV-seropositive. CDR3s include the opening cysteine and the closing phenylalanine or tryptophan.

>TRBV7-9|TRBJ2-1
CASGSGDEQFF
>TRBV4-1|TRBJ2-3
CASSQGAVNTDTQYF
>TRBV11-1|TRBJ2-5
CASSLAGGGETQYF
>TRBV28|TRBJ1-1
CASSFWDRVNTEAFF
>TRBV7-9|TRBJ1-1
CASSLPTQSEAFF
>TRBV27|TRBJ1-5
CASSLGQGRQPQHF
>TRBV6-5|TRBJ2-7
CASSYSPRGLADEQYF
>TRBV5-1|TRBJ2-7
CASSNLQDYEQYF
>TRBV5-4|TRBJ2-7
CASSLGTSIPYEQYF
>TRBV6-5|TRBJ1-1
CASSYSAENTEAFF
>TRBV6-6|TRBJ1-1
CASSSHMNTEAFF
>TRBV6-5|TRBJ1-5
CASSYDRDQPQHF
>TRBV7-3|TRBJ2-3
CASSLTRQSTDTQYF
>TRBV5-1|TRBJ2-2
CASSLVAGGTGELFF
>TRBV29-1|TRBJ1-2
CSVGQGGTF
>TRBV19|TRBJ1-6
CASSGAANSPLHF
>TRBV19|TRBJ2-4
CASSSAGTNTIQYF
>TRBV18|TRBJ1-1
CASSPRGKFTEAFF
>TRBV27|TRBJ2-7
CASSFRGRPPYEQYF
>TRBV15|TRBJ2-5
CATSRGWEGWETQYF
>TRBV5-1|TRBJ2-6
CASSLGNYGVGANVLTF
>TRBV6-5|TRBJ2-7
CASKLSQTSAYEQYF
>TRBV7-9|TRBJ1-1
CASSTHWGGPDTEAFF
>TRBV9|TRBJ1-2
CASSVVGTGDYGYTF
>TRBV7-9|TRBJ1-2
CASRGLYGYTF
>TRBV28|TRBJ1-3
CASRPQGRSNTIYF
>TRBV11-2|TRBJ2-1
CASSLDSERGGYNEQFF
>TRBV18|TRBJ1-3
CASSPPGQTRNTIYF
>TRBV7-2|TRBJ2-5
CASSLVSYQETQYF
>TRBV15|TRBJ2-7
CATSRVGQPYEQYF
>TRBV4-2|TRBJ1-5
CASSQGDSSNQPQHF
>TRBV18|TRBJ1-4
CASSPPSGGEKLFF
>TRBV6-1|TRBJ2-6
CASTTSSGANVLTF
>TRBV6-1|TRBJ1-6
CASSDRFGQGATSPLHF
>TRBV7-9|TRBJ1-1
CASSLFLNTEAFF
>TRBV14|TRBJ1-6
CASSQAARAHYNSPLHF
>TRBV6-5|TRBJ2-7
CASSYSDRAYEQYF
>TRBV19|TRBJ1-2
CASSIPYANYGYTF
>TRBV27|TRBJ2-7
CASSVPRQGFSYEQYF
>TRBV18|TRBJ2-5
CASSPRTGAETQYF
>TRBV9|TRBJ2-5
CASSVALDREETQYF
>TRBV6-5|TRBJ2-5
CASSSGQYQETQYF
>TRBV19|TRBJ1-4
CASSSGTHGEKLFF
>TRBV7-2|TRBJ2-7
CASSLAASPGSYEQYF
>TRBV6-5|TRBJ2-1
CASSGLLSKQFF